This T cell receptor beta chain was sequenced during a study of CD8 T cells in Susac syndrome. TEMRA cells underwent FACS enrichment and CD8+ and CD4+ T cells underwent negative isolation. This clonotype was seen just once. When the RNA was reverse transcribed, random hexamers were used with an input of roughly 0.45 to 1 ug. MiXCR, applied by TCRdb to the immunoSEQ multiplex PCR reads, yields one record per CDR3 protein. In the table there are 80,000 or so distinct CDR3 sequences, approximately 94% of which are singletons. The CDR3 sequence is 13 residues long. Germline V CDR1 and CDR2: LNHDA, SQIVND (reference sequence). Trimming shortened V by 5 bases and J by 3 bases, and 11 bases separated the two germline ends.

Material for sequencing was CD4+ T cells from PBMCs. V usage is TRBV19 and J usage is TRBJ2-7; D ambiguous. The clonotype was recovered from a human donor with Susac syndrome. This CDR3 is CASSPGWGYEQYF. Written as DNA, the CDR3 is TGTGCCAGTAGTCCTGGGTGGGGCTACGAGCAGTACTTC.